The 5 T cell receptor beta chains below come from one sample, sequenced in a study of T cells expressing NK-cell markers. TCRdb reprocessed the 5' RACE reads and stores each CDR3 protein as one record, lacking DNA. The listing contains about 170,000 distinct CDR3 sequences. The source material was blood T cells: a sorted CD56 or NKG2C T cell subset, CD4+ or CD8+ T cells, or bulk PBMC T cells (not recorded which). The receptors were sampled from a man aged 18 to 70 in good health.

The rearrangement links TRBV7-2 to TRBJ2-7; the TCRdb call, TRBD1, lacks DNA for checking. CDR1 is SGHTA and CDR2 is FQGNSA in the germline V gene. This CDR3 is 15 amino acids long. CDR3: CASSLAGGQVYEQYF. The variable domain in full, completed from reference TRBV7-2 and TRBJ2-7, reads GAGVSQSPSNKVTEKGKDVELRCDPISGHTALYWYRQSLGQGLEFLIYFQGNSAPDKSGLPSDRFSAERTGGSVSTLTIQRTQQEDSAVYLCASSLAGGQVYEQYFGPGTRLTVT.

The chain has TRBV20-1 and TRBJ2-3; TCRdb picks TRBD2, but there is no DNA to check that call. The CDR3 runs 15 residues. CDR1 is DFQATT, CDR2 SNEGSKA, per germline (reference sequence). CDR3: CSAPERDTRTDTQYF.

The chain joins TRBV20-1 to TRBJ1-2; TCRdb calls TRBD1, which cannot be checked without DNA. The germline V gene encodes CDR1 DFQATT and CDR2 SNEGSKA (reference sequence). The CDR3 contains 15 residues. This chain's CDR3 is CSATKGQGLNYGYTF.

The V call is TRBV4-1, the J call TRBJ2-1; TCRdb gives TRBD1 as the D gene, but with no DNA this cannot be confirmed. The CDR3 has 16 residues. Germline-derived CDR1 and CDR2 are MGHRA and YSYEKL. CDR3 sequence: CASSQDWGTDELEQFF.

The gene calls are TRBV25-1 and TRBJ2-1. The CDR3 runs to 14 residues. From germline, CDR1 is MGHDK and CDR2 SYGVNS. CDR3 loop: CASSEYGLLNEQFF.